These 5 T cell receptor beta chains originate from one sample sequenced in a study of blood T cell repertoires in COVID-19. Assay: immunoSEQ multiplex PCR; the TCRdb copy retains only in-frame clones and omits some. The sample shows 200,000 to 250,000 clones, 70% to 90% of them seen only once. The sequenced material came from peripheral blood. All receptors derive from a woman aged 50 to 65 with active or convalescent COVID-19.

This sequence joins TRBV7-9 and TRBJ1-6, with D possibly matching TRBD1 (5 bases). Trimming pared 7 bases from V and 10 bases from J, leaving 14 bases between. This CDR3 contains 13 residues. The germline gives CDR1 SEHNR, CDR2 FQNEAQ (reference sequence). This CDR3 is CASTHRGESPLHF. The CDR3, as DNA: TGTGCCAGCACCCACCGGGGGGAATCACCCCTCCACTTT.

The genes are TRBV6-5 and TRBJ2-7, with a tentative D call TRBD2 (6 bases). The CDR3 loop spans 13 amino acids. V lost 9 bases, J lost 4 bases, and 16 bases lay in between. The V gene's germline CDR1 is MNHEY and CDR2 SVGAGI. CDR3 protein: CASRPDGLYEQYV. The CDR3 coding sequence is TGTGCCAGTAGACCCGACGGACTATACGAGCAGTACGTC.

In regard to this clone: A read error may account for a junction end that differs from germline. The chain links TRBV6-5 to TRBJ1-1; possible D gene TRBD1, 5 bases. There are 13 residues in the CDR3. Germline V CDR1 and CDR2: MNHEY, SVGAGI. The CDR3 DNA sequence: TGTGCCAGCAGCGGACACACGAACGCTGAAGCTTTCTTT. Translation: CASSGHTNAEAFF.

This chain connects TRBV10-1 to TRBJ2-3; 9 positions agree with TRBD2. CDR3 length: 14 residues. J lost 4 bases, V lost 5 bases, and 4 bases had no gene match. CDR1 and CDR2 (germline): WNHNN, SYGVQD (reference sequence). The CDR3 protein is CASSPSGGSDTQYF. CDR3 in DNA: TGCGCCAGCAGTCCCAGCGGGGGGTCAGATACGCAGTATTTT.

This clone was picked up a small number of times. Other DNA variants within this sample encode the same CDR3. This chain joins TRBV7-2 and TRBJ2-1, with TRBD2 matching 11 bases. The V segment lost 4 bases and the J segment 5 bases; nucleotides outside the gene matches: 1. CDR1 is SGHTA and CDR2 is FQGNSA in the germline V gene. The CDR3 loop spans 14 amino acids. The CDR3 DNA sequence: TGTGCCAGCAGCTCGGGACTAGCGGACAATGAGCAGTTCTTC. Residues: CASSSGLADNEQFF.